This T cell receptor (beta chain) was profiled in a study of blood T cells in healthy people across ages. The donors, aged 6 to 90, were healthy Caucasians from Russia. General study findings and limits: What prevented conclusive comparison of naive and antigen-experienced cells was that PBMCs were unsorted. Comparison with aged donors showed that long-lived donors had more naive CD4+ cells and higher diversity.

Germline CDR1 and CDR2: SEHNR and FQNEAQ (reference sequence). With 6 bases removed from V and 2 bases from J, the gap between germline ends came to 13 bases. CDR3 length: 15 amino acids. A sample-barcoded 5' primer and a J-beta primer mix were used in a second PCR of about 6 to 12 cycles. A template-switch adaptor that had 12 random nucleotides put a tag on each cDNA molecule. Via MiXCR, TCRdb re-called the 5' RACE reads, giving one row per CDR3 protein. The data hold about 1,500,000 distinct CDR3 sequences, with approximately 30% observed a single time. For this clonotype: Its antigen is unidentified.

The receptor comes from a woman aged 25 to 39 in good health. The specimen sequenced was blood. The rearrangement joins TRBV7-9 to TRBJ1-4, with D maybe TRBD1 (6 bases). In DNA, the CDR3 is TGTGCCAGCAGTAATCCGGGACATACTAATGAAAAACTGTTTTTT. Translated, it gives CASSNPGHTNEKLFF. Complete variable domain (other parts from reference TRBV7-9 and TRBJ1-4): DTGVSQNPRHKITKRGQNVTFRCDPISEHNRLYWYRQTLGQGPEFLTYFQNEAQLEKSRLLSDRFSAERPKGSFSTLEIQRTEQGDSAMYLCASSNPGHTNEKLFFGSGTQLSVL.